The sequence of this T cell receptor (beta chain) was determined in a study of T cell changes during pregnancy in multiple sclerosis. This clone has ten or more counts. Assay: immunoSEQ multiplex PCR; the TCRdb copy retains only in-frame clones and omits some. This sample carries about 31,000 clones, around nine tenths of them seen once, and the ten largest clones take approximately 6.1%. Trimming took off 4 bases at V and 7 bases at J, with 16 bases between the two ends. The CDR3 is 13 residues long. CDR1 and CDR2 (germline): SQVTM, ANQGSEA. The specimen comprised CD8+ T cells from peripheral blood mononuclear cells, sampled in the second trimester of pregnancy. V gene TRBV29-1 combines with J gene TRBJ2-5; D is possibly TRBD2 (6 bases). This clonotype was sampled from a female donor with multiple sclerosis, enrolled in a pregnancy study. The CDR3 DNA is TGCAGCGTTGCTCGAGGGGATAGCGGGACCCAGTACTTC. Its translation is CSVARGDSGTQYF.